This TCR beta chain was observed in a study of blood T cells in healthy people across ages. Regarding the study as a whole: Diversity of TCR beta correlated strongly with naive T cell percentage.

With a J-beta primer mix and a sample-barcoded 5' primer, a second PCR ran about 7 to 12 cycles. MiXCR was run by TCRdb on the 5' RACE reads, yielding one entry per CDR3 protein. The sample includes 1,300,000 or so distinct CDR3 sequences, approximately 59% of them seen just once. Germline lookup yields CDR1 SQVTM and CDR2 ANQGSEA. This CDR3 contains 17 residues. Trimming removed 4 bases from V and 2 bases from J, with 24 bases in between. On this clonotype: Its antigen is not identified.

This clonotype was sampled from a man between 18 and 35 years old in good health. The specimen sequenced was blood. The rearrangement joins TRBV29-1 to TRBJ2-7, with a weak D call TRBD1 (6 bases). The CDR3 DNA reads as TGCAGCGTTGTCGGGGACACGGACCAATATGACCCCTACGAGCAGTACTTC. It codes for CSVVGDTDQYDPYEQYF.